This record covers a single T cell receptor beta chain. The data originate from a study of blood T cell repertoires in COVID-19. As for the study in general: The origin of the acute and convalescent COVID-19 samples was the United States, Italy and Spain. Nucleic acid was either cDNA or gDNA, and it came from T cells, B-cell-depleted T cells, or PBMCs.

The authors' processing: Reference gene primer amplification gave estimated nucleated cell counts. Sequencing used immunoSEQ multiplex PCR; TCRdb keeps in-frame clones, though not all of them. The V and J calls and clone size come from that table; D and trimming were worked out from the DNA. The sample has roughly 130,000 clones; over 60% are singletons. The germline V gene encodes CDR1 SGHTA and CDR2 FQGNSA. The ends lost 5 bases at V and 5 bases at J; junction bases unmatched: 2. The CDR3 consists of 14 residues. The rearrangement links TRBV7-2 to TRBJ1-5; TRBD1 matches at 11 bases. The source material was peripheral blood. The sequence derives from a man at least 80 years old with acute or convalescent COVID-19. This chain's CDR3 is CASSPGQGDQPQHF. As DNA, the CDR3 is TGTGCCAGCAGCCCGGGACAGGGGGATCAGCCCCAGCATTTT.